This T cell receptor (beta chain) is from a study of T cell responses to AZD1222 COVID-19 vaccine. This CDR3 contains 16 residues. The germline V gene encodes CDR1 SNHLY and CDR2 FYNNEI. Trimming left V 8 bases short and J 0 bases short, with 17 bases between. This clone was recorded once. Profiled with immunoSEQ multiplex PCR; TCRdb holds only in-frame clones, not every one. The sample contains fewer than 150,000 clones, around 89% of which appear only once. Sample: peripheral blood, taken 28 days after the second AZD1222 dose. The rearrangement joins TRBV2 to TRBJ1-5; no firm D call. This receptor was obtained from an adult who received the AZD1222 COVID-19 vaccine. Here the CDR3 DNA reads TGTGCCAGCTCTACCTCCTCGAGTCTTAGCAATCAGCCCCAGCATTTT. Residues: CASSTSSSLSNQPQHF.